A selection of T cell receptor beta chains follows, all from one sample in a study of technical replicates of blood from a few donors. TCRdb keeps only in-frame clones here, not all; method: immunoSEQ multiplex PCR. This table holds roughly 50,000 clones, roughly 96% found once. The sequenced material came from PBMCs. The origin of the receptors is a human donor in good health. Some clones in this sample may be carry-over from other donors' samples. CDR3s include the opening cysteine and the closing phenylalanine or tryptophan. The D gene is left open where the match is weak. Some rows have no size entry. The others give once, few or many, or a class for an expanded clone.

V	size	D	J	CDR3	DNA
TRBV29-1	.	TRBD2	TRBJ2-7	CSVAVRESYEQYF	TGCAGCGTTGCAGTGCGGGAGTCCTACGAGCAGTACTTC
TRBV7-9	.	TRBD2	TRBJ2-1	CASGQREGRSNEQFF	TGTGCCAGCGGACAGCGGGAGGGCCGGTCGAATGAGCAGTTCTTC
TRBV4-1	.	TRBD2	TRBJ2-1	CASSHDDSGSYRNEQFF	TGCGCCAGCAGCCACGATGATAGCGGGAGTTATCGCAATGAGCAGTTCTTC
TRBV6-5	.	TRBD1	TRBJ1-1	CASSKPGQKNTEAFF	TGTGCCAGCAGTAAACCGGGACAGAAGAACACTGAAGCTTTCTTT
TRBV5-4	.	.	TRBJ1-6	CASSPGADSYNSPLHF	TGTGCCAGCAGCCCTGGTGCGGACTCCTATAATTCACCCCTCCACTTT
TRBV18	once	TRBD1	TRBJ2-7	CASSGTDSYEQYF	TGTGCCAGCTCAGGGACAGATTCCTACGAGCAGTACTTC
TRBV6-1	.	.	TRBJ2-1	CASKRQPSYNEQFF	TGTGCCAGCAAAAGACAGCCCTCCTACAATGAGCAGTTCTTC
TRBV7-9	.	TRBD2	TRBJ2-3	CASSGMSGVSTDTQYF	TGTGCCAGCAGCGGGATGAGCGGGGTTAGCACAGATACGCAGTATTTT
TRBV4-3	.	.	TRBJ2-7	CASSQDGGYEQYF	TGCGCCAGCAGCCAAGATGGAGGATACGAGCAGTACTTC
TRBV7-9	.	TRBD1	TRBJ2-7	CASSFTTGYSYEQYF	TGTGCCAGCAGCTTCACGACAGGGTACTCCTACGAGCAGTACTTC
TRBV6-5	.	.	TRBJ2-5	CASSYSAGSGETQYF	TGTGCCAGCAGTTACTCAGCAGGTTCAGGGGAGACCCAGTACTTC
TRBV2	.	TRBD1	TRBJ2-5	CASKRQGPYQETQYF	TGTGCCAGCAAAAGACAGGGGCCTTACCAAGAGACCCAGTACTTC
TRBV6-1	once	TRBD1	TRBJ1-5	CASSEYLTGGQPQHF	TGTGCCAGCAGTGAATATTTGACAGGGGGCCAGCCCCAGCATTTT
TRBV25-1	.	TRBD1	TRBJ1-4	CASSLHRGIVTNEKLFF	TGTGCCAGCAGTCTTCACAGGGGAATAGTAACTAATGAAAAACTGTTTTTT
TRBV29-1	.	TRBD1	TRBJ2-7	CSVGDRVGEQYF	TGCAGCGTTGGCGACAGGGTCGGTGAGCAGTACTTC
TRBV11-3	.	.	TRBJ2-2	CASSLQGGTGELFF	TGTGCCAGCAGCTTACAGGGGGGCACCGGGGAGCTGTTTTTT
TRBV5-1	.	TRBD1	TRBJ2-7	CASSLGQAQAYEQYF	TGCGCCAGCAGCCTGGGACAGGCCCAGGCCTACGAGCAGTACTTC
TRBV14	.	.	TRBJ1-6	CASSQDRAGGPPLHF	TGTGCCAGCAGCCAAGATAGGGCAGGCGGGCCACCCCTCCACTTT
TRBV9	.	.	TRBJ2-5	CASSVAGGGGETQYF	TGTGCCAGCAGCGTAGCTGGGGGCGGAGGAGAGACCCAGTACTTC
TRBV7-9	.	TRBD2	TRBJ2-7	CASSSAAGGSYEQYF	TGTGCCAGCAGCTCAGCCGCGGGGGGGTCCTACGAGCAGTACTTC
TRBV13	.	TRBD2	TRBJ2-2	CASSRASGGNTGELFF	TGTGCCAGCAGCCGCGCTAGCGGGGGGAACACCGGGGAGCTGTTTTTT
TRBV4-3	.	TRBD2	TRBJ2-4	CASSQDSAGGLISKNIQYF	TGCGCCAGCAGCCAAGATTCGGCGGGGGGGCTGATTTCCAAAAACATTCAGTACTTC
TRBV9	.	.	TRBJ1-1	CASSVAQGGTEAFF	TGTGCCAGCAGCGTAGCTCAGGGAGGTACTGAAGCTTTCTTT
TRBV5-1	.	.	TRBJ2-3	CASSPSASTDTQYF	TGCGCCAGCAGCCCGAGCGCTAGCACAGATACGCAGTATTTT
TRBV19	.	TRBD2	TRBJ2-3	CASSIGLAGVSDTQYF	TGTGCCAGTAGTATTGGACTAGCGGGAGTGTCAGATACGCAGTATTTT
TRBV7-2	.	.	TRBJ2-7	CASSLGGATYEQYF	TGTGCCAGCAGCTTAGGTGGGGCCACCTACGAGCAGTACTTC
TRBV11-2	.	.	TRBJ2-6	CASSGTAGANVLTF	TGTGCCAGCAGTGGGACTGCTGGGGCCAACGTCCTGACTTTC
TRBV15	.	TRBD2	TRBJ2-7	CATSSEGLASYEQYF	TGTGCCACCAGCAGTGAGGGACTAGCCTCCTACGAGCAGTACTTC
TRBV7-2	.	.	TRBJ1-1	CASSLGMPDITEAFF	TGTGCCAGCAGCTTAGGCATGCCAGATATCACTGAAGCTTTCTTT
TRBV29-1	few	TRBD2	TRBJ2-5	CSVEVSGGRRETQYF	TGCAGCGTTGAGGTTAGCGGGGGGCGACGGGAGACCCAGTACTTC
TRBV5-1	.	TRBD2	TRBJ2-3	CASSPGTSDTQYF	TGCGCCAGCAGCCCTGGGACTAGCGATACGCAGTATTTT
TRBV11-3	.	TRBD2	TRBJ2-5	CASSTGLAVQETQYF	TGTGCCAGCAGCACTGGACTAGCGGTACAAGAGACCCAGTACTTC
TRBV29-1	.	.	TRBJ1-5	CSVSLGRGSNQPQHF	TGCAGCGTTTCCCTGGGGAGGGGGAGCAATCAGCCCCAGCATTTT
TRBV5-1	.	TRBD2	TRBJ2-1	CASSLASGRVNEQFF	TGCGCCAGCAGCTTAGCTAGCGGGAGGGTTAATGAGCAGTTCTTC
TRBV9	.	.	TRBJ2-3	CATINPRGPTDTQYF	TGTGCCACCATAAACCCCCGAGGGCCTACAGATACGCAGTATTTT
TRBV5-1	.	TRBD1	TRBJ2-7	CASSSTGAEQYF	TGCGCCAGCAGCTCCACAGGGGCCGAGCAGTACTTC
TRBV19	.	.	TRBJ2-7	CASSKGLGLSYEQYF	TGTGCCAGTAGTAAAGGACTCGGCCTCTCCTACGAGCAGTACTTC
TRBV30	few	TRBD2	TRBJ2-1	CAWSWGGNEQFF	TGTGCCTGGAGCTGGGGGGGAAATGAGCAGTTCTTC
TRBV5-4	.	.	TRBJ2-2	CASSTQRALNTGELFF	TGTGCCAGCAGCACCCAGCGGGCCCTGAACACCGGGGAGCTGTTTTTT
TRBV7-2	.	.	TRBJ1-3	CASSPQGNGNTIYF	TGTGCCAGCAGCCCACAGGGTAACGGAAACACCATATATTTT
TRBV7-2	.	.	TRBJ2-4	CATLRADLAKNIQYF	TGTGCCACCCTGAGGGCTGATCTAGCCAAAAACATTCAGTACTTC
TRBV6-1	.	TRBD1	TRBJ2-7	CASSDRDRGPYEQYF	TGTGCCAGCAGTGACCGGGACAGGGGTCCCTACGAGCAGTACTTC
TRBV11-3	.	.	TRBJ2-1	CASSPRADSYNEQFF	TGTGCCAGCAGCCCGAGGGCGGACTCCTACAATGAGCAGTTCTTC
TRBV6-1	.	TRBD2	TRBJ2-7	CASSVISGGSSYEQYF	TGTGCCAGCAGTGTCATTAGCGGGGGGTCCTCCTACGAGCAGTACTTC
TRBV5-6	.	.	TRBJ2-4	CASSLRGAKNIQYF	TGTGCCAGCAGCTTGCGGGGGGCTAAAAACATTCAGTACTTC
TRBV2	.	TRBD2	TRBJ2-3	CASSASRGASSDTQYF	TGTGCCAGCAGTGCGTCGCGGGGGGCTTCTTCTGATACGCAGTATTTT
TRBV2	.	.	TRBJ1-2	CASSPRGRSTNYGYTF	TGTGCCAGCAGCCCCCGGGGGAGGTCGACTAACTATGGCTACACCTTC
TRBV15	.	.	TRBJ2-6	CATSTTPRGAGANVLTF	TGTGCCACCAGCACCACCCCCCGGGGGGCCGGGGCCAACGTCCTGACTTTC
TRBV27	.	.	TRBJ2-3	CASSLTADTQYF	TGTGCCAGCAGTTTGACAGCAGATACGCAGTATTTT
TRBV6-5	once	TRBD2	TRBJ2-1	CASSSSGGGNEQFF	TGTGCCAGCAGTTCGAGCGGGGGTGGTAATGAGCAGTTCTTC
TRBV7-2	.	.	TRBJ1-1	CASSFTGMNTEAFF	TGTGCCAGCAGCTTTACAGGGATGAACACTGAAGCTTTCTTT
TRBV7-2	.	.	TRBJ1-1	CASSPGGGAGAEAFF	TGTGCCAGCAGCCCTGGTGGGGGCGCAGGGGCTGAAGCTTTCTTT
TRBV7-9	.	.	TRBJ1-1	CASSARQASMNTEAFF	TGTGCCAGCAGCGCCCGACAGGCAAGTATGAACACTGAAGCTTTCTTT
TRBV5-1	.	.	TRBJ2-7	CASSLVGGTRQYF	TGCGCCAGCAGCTTGGTAGGCGGGACTCGGCAGTACTTC
TRBV11-2	.	.	TRBJ2-7	CASSFLGPHEQYF	TGTGCCAGCAGCTTCTTGGGGCCCCACGAGCAGTACTTC
TRBV18	.	TRBD1	TRBJ1-6	CASSADREGLSPLHF	TGTGCCAGCTCAGCGGACAGGGAGGGATTATCACCCCTCCACTTT
TRBV11-3	.	TRBD2	TRBJ2-1	CASSQTSGAPYNEQFF	TGTGCCAGCAGCCAAACTAGCGGGGCACCTTACAATGAGCAGTTCTTC